The following is a T cell receptor (beta chain) sequence with its context. TCRdb analysed the RACE reads with MiXCR anew, one entry per CDR3 protein. The table has about 290,000 distinct CDR3 sequences, approximately 7.5% seen once. The sample is drawn from a study of human T cells and chemical hapten exposure. Time point here: pre-sensitization, week 0. This sample's treatment: therapeutic diphenylcyclopropenone sensitization with weekly scalp DPC. Specimen: whole blood, collected in connection with sensitization to the hapten diphenylcyclopropenone (DPC). This TCR was sampled from a man in his late teens or twenties with alopecia areata. Some clones in this sample may be carry-over from other donors' samples.

The CDR3 nucleotides read TGCAGTGCTAGAGATCTCTCTAGCGGGGGGGCGGCAGATACGCAGTATTTT. This gives the protein CSARDLSSGGAADTQYF. The chain carries TRBV20-1 and TRBJ2-3, with 12 bases lining up with TRBD2. CDR3 length: 17 amino acids. Germline lookup yields CDR1 DFQATT and CDR2 SNEGSKA (reference sequence). Trimming removed 0 bases from V and 4 bases from J; junction bases left unmatched: 8.